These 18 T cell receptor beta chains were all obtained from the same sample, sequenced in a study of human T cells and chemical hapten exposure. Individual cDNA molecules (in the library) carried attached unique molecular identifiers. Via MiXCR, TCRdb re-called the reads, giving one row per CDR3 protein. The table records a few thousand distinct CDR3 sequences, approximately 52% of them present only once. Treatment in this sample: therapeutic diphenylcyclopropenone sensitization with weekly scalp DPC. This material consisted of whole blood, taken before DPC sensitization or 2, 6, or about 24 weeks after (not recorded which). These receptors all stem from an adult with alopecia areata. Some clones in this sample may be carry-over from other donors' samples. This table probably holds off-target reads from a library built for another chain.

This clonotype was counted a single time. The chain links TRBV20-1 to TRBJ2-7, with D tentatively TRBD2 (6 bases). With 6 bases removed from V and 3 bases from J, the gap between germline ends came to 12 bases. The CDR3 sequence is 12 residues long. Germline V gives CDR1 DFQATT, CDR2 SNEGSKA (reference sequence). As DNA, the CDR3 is TGCAGTGCAAGTAGCGGCCTCTACGAGCAGTACTTC. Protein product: CSASSGLYEQYF.

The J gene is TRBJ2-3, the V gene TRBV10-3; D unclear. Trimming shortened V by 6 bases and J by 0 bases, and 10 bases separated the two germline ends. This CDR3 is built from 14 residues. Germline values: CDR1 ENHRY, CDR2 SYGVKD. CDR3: CAIRADVSTDTQYF. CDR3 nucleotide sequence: TGTGCCATCAGGGCAGATGTTAGCACAGATACGCAGTATTTT.

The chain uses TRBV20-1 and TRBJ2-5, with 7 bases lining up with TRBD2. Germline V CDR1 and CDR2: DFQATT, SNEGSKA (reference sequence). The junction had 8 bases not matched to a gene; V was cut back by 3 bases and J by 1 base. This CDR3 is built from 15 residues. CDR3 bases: TGCAGTGCTAGCCCCCTGCGGGAGCGCCAAGAGACCCAGTACTTC. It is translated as CSASPLRERQETQYF.

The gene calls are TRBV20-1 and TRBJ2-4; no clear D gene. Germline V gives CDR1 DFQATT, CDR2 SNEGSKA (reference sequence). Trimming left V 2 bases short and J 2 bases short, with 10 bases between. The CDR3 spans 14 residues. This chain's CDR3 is CSARPLSSKNIQYF. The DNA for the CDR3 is TGCAGTGCTAGACCATTGAGCTCCAAAAACATTCAGTACTTC.

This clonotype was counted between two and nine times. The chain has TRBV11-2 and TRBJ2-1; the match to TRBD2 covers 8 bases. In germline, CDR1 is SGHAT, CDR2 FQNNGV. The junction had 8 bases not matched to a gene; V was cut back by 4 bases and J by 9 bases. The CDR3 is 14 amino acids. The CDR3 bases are TGTGCCAGCAGCTCTATCAAGCGGGAGAGTGAGCAGTTCTTC. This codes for CASSSIKRESEQFF.

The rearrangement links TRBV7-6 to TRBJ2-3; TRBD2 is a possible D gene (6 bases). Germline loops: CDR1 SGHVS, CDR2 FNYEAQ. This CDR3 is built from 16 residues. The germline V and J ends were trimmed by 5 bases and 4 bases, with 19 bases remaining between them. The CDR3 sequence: CASSLRQAGNPDTQYF. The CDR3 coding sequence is TGTGCCAGCAGCCTTCGTCAGGCGGGGAATCCAGATACGCAGTATTTT.

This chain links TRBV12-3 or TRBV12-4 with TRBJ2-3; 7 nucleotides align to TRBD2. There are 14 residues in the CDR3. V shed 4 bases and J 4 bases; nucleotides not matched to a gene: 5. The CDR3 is CASSWGGSADTQYF. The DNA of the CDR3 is TGTGCCAGCAGTTGGGGCGGGAGTGCAGATACGCAGTATTTT.

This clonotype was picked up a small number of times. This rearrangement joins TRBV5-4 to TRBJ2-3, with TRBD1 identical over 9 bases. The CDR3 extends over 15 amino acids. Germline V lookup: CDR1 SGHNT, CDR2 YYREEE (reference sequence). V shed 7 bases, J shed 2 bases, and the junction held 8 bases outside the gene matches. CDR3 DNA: TGTGCCAGCCAGTCCGGGACAGGGATCACAGATACGCAGTATTTT. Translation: CASQSGTGITDTQYF.

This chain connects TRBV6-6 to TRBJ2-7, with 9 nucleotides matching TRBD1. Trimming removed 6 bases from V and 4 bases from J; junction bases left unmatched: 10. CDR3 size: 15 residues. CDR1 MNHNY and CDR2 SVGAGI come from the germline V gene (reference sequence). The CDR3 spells CASRHGTGIEYEQYF. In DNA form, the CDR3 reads TGTGCCAGCAGACACGGGACAGGGATAGAGTACGAGCAGTACTTC.

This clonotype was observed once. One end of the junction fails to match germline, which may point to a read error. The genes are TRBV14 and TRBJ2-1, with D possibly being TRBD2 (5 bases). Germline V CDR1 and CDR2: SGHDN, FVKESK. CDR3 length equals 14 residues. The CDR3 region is CANSQAPEGEEQFF. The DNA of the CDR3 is TGTGCCAACAGCCAAGCCCCAGAGGGAGAAGAGCAGTTCTTC. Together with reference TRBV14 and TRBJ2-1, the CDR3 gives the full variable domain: EAGVTQFPSHSVIEKGQTVTLRCDPISGHDNLYWYRRVMGKEIKFLLHFVKESKQDESGMPNNRFLAERTGGTYSTLKVQPAELEDSGVYFCANSQAPEGEEQFFGPGTRLTVL.

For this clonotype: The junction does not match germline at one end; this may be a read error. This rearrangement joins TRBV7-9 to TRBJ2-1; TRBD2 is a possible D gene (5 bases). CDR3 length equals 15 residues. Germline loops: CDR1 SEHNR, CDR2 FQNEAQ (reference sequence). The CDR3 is CASSLAGPIHDEQFF. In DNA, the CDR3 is TGTGCCAGCAGCCTAGCCGGGCCGATCCACGATGAGCAGTTCTTC.

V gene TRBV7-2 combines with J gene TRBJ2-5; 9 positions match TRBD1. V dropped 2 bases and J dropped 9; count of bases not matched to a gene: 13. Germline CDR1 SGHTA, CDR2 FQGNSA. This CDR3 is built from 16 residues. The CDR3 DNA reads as TGTGCCAGCAGCTTAAACTCGGACAGGGGCGGCACGGCCCAGTACTTC. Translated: CASSLNSDRGGTAQYF. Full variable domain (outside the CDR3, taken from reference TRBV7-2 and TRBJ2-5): GAGVSQSPSNKVTEKGKDVELRCDPISGHTALYWYRQSLGQGLEFLIYFQGNSAPDKSGLPSDRFSAERTGGSVSTLTIQRTQQEDSAVYLCASSLNSDRGGTAQYFGPGTRLLVL.

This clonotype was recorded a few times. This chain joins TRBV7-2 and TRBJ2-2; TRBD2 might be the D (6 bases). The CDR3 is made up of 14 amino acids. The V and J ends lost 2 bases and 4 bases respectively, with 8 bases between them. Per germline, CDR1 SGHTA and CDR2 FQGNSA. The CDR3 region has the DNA TGTGCCAGCAGCTTACCCGGGGGCACCGGGGAGCTGTTTTTT. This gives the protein CASSLPGGTGELFF.

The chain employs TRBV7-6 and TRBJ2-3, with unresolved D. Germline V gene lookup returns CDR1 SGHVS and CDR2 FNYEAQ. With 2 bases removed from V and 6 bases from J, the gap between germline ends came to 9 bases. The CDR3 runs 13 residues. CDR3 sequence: CASSLNIDDTQYF. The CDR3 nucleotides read TGTGCCAGCAGCTTAAATATCGACGATACGCAGTATTTT.

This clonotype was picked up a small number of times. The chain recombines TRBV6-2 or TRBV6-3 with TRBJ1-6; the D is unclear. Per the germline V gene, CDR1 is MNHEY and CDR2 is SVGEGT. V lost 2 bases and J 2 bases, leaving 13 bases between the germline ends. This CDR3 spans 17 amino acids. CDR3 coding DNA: TGTGCCAGCAGTTACGGATATCGGGCGGCCTATAATTCACCCCTCCACTTT. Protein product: CASSYGYRAAYNSPLHF.

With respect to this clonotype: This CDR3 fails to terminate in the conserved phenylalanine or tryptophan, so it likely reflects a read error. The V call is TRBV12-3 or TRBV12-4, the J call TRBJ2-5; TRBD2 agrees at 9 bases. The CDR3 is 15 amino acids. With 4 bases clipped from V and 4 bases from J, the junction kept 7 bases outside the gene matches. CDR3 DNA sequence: TGTGCCAGCAGTTCCCAGACTAGCGGACGAGAGACCCAGTACCTC. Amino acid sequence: CASSSQTSGRETQYL.

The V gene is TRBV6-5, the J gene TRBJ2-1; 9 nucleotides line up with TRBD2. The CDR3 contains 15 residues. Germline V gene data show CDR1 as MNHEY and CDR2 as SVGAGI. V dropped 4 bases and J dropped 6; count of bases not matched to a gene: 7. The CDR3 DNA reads TGTGCCAGCAGTTCTGGGACTAGCTCCGTCAATGAGCAGTTCTTC. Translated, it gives CASSSGTSSVNEQFF.

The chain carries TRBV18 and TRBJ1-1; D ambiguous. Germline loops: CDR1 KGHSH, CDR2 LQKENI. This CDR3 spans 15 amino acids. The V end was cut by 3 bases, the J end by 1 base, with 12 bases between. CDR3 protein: CASSPPVTKNTEAFF. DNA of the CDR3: TGTGCCAGCTCACCCCCAGTCACAAAGAACACTGAAGCTTTCTTT.